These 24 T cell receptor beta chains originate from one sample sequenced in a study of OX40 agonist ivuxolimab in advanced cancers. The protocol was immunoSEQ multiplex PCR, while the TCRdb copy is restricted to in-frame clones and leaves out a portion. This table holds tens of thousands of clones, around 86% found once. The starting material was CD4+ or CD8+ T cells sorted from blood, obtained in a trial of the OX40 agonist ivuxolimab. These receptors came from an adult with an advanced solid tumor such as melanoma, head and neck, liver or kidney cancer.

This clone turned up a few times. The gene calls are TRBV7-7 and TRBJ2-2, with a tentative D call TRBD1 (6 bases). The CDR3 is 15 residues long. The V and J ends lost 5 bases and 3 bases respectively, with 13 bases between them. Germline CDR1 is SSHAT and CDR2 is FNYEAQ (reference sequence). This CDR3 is CASSPIQGDTGELFF. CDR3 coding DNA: TGTGCCAGCAGCCCGATACAGGGAGACACCGGGGAGCTGTTTTTT.

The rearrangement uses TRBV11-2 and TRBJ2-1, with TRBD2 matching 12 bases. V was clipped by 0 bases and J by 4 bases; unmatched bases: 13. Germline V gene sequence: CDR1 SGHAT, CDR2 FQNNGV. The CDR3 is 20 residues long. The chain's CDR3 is CASSLDALASGGVRYNEQFF. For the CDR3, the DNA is TGTGCCAGCAGCTTAGATGCGTTGGCTAGCGGGGGGGTTCGGTACAATGAGCAGTTCTTC.

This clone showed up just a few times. CDR3 residues: CASSDPRGHGYTF. The CDR3 region has the DNA TGTGCCAGCAGTGACCCCAGGGGCCATGGCTACACCTTC. The chain is built from TRBV6-5 and TRBJ1-2; D possibly corresponds to TRBD1 (6 bases). Trimming cost V 5 bases and J 6 bases, with 13 bases left between them. Germline assignment: CDR1 MNHEY and CDR2 SVGAGI. CDR3 length: 13 residues.

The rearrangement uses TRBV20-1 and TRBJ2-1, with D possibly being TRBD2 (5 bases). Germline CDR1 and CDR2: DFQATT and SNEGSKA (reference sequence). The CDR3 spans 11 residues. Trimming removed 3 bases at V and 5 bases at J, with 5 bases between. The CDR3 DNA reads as TGCAGTGCTAGGCGGGACAATGAGCAGTTCTTC. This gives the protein CSARRDNEQFF.

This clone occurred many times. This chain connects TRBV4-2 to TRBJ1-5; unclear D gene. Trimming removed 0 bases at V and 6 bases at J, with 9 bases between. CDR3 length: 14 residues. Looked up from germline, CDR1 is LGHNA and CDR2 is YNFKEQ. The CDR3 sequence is CASSQEPGAQPQHF. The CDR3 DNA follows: TGTGCCAGCAGCCAAGAGCCGGGCGCTCAGCCCCAGCATTTT.

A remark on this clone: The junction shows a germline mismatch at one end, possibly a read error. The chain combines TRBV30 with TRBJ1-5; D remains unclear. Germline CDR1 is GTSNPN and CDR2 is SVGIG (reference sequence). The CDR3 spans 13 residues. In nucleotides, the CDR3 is TGTGCCCGGAGTGCGGGTATCAATCAGCCCCAGCATTTT. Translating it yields CARSAGINQPQHF.

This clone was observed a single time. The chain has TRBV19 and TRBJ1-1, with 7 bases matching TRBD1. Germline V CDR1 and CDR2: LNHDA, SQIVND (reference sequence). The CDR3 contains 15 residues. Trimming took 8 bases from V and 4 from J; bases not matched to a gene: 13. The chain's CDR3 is CASLVTGEAGTEAFF. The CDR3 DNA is TGTGCCAGTTTGGTAACAGGGGAGGCCGGCACTGAAGCTTTCTTT.

The CDR3 sequence: CASSPDREVYGYTF. CDR3 DNA: TGTGCCAGCAGCCCGGACAGGGAAGTCTATGGCTACACCTTC. The V gene is TRBV2, the J gene TRBJ1-2; TRBD1 agrees at 8 bases. Per germline, CDR1 SNHLY and CDR2 FYNNEI. This CDR3 region has 14 residues. The J segment lost 4 bases and the V segment lost 6 bases, leaving 7 bases of the junction unmatched.

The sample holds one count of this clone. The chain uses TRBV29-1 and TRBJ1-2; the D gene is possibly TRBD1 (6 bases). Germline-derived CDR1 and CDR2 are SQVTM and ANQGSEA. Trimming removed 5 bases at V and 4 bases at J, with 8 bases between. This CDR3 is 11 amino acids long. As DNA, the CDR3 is TGCAGCGTTCAAGGGGGCTATGGCTACACCTTC. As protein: CSVQGGYGYTF.

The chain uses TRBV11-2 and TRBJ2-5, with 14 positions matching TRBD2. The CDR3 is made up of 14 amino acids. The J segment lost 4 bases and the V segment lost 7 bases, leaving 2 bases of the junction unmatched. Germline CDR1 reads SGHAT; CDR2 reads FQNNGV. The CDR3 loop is CASTGTSGGETQYF. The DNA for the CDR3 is TGTGCCAGCACCGGGACTAGCGGGGGAGAGACCCAGTACTTC.

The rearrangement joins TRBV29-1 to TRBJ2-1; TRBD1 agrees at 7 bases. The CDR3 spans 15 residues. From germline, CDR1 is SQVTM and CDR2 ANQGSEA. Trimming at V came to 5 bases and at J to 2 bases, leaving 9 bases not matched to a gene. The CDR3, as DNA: TGCAGCGTTCTTGGGACAGTCGGGACCTACAATGAGCAGTTCTTC. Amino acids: CSVLGTVGTYNEQFF.

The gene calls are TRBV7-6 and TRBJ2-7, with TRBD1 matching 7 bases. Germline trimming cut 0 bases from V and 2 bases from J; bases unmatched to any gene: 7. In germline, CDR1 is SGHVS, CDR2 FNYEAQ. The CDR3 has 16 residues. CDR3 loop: CASSLATGTATYEQYF. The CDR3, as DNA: TGTGCCAGCAGCTTAGCGACCGGGACAGCAACCTACGAGCAGTACTTC.

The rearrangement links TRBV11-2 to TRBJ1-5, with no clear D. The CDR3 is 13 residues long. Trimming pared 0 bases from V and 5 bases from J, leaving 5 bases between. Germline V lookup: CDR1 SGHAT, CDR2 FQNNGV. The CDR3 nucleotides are TGTGCCAGCAGCTTAGATTCTTATCAGCCCCAGCATTTT. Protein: CASSLDSYQPQHF.

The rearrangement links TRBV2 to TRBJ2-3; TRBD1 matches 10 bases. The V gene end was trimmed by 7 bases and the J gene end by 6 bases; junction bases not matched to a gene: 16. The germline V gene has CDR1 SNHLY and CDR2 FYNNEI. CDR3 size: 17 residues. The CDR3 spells CASNPNQPGTGVDTQYF. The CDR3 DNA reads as TGTGCCAGCAACCCGAACCAGCCCGGGACAGGGGTTGATACGCAGTATTTT.

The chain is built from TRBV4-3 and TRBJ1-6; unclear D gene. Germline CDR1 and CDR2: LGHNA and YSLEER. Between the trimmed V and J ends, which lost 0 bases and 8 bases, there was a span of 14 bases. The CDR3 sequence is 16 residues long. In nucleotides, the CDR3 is TGCGCCAGCAGCCAAGAAGGGCCTCCGAGAGATTCACCCCTCCACTTT. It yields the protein CASSQEGPPRDSPLHF.

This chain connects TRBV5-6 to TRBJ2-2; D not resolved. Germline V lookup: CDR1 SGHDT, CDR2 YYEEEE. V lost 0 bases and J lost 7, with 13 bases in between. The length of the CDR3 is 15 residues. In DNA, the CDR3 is TGTGCCAGCAGCTTGGGTAGGGATTCGGACGGGGAGCTGTTTTTT. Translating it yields CASSLGRDSDGELFF.

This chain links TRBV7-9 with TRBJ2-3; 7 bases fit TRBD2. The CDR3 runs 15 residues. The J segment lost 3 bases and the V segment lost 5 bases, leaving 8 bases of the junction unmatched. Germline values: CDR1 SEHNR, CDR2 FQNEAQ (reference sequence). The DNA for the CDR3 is TGTGCCAGCAGCCGGGGCGAGCGGGGAACAGATACGCAGTATTTT. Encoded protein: CASSRGERGTDTQYF.

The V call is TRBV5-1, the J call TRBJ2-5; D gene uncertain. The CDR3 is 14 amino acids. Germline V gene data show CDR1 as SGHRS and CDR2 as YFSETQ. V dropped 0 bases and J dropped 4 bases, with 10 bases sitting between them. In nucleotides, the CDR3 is TGCGCCAGCAGCTTGGGGGCAGGAGTAGAGACCCAGTACTTC. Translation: CASSLGAGVETQYF. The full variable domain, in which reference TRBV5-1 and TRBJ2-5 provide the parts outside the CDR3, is KAGVTQTPRYLIKTRGQQVTLSCSPISGHRSVSWYQQTPGQGLQFLFEYFSETQRNKGNFPGRFSGRQFSNSRSEMNVSTLELGDSALYLCASSLGAGVETQYFGPGTRLLVL.

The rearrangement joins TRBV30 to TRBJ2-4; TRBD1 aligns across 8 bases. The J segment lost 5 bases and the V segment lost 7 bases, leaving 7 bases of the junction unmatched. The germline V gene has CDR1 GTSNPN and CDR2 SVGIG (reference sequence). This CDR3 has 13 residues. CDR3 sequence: CAYDRGVQNIQYF. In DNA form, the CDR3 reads TGTGCCTACGACAGGGGCGTCCAAAACATTCAGTACTTC.

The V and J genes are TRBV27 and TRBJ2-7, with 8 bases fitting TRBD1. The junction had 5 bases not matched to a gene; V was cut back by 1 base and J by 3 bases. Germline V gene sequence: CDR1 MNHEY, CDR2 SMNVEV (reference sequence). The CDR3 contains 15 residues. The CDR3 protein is CASSLYRQGIYEQYF. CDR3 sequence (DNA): TGTGCCAGCAGTTTATACCGACAGGGGATCTACGAGCAGTACTTC.

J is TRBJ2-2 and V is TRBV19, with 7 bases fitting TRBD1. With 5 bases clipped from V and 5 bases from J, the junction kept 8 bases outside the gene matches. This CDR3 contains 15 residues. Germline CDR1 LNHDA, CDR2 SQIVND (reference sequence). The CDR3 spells CASSPTRGSTGELFF. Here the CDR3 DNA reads TGTGCCAGTAGTCCGACCAGGGGGTCAACCGGGGAGCTGTTTTTT.

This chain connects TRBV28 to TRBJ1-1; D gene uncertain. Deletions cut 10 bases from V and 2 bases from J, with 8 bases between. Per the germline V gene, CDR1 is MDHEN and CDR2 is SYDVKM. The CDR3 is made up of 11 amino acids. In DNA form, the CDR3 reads TGTGCCACAGACACAAACACTGAAGCTTTCTTT. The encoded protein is CATDTNTEAFF.

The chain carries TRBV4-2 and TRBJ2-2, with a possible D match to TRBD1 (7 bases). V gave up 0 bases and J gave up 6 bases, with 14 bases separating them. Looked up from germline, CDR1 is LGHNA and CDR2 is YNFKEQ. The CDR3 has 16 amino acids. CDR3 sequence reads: CASSQDRIRGAGELFF. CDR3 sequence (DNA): TGTGCCAGCAGCCAAGATCGGATCAGGGGGGCCGGGGAGCTGTTTTTT.

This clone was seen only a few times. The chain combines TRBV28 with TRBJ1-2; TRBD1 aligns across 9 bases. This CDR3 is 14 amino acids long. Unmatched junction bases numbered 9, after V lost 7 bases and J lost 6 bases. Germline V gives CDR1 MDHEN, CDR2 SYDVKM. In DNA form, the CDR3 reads TGTGCCAGCACTATCCCCGGGACAGGGAATGGCTACACCTTC. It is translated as CASTIPGTGNGYTF.